Listed below are T cell receptor beta chains from one sample, sequenced in a study of neoadjuvant anti-PD-1 for oral cavity cancer. Clones were read by immunoSEQ multiplex PCR, and TCRdb kept only the in-frame ones, dropping some. The sample shows tens of thousands of clones, roughly 84% of them seen only once. The input for sequencing was PBMCs, taken after nivolumab (anti-PD-1) treatment. The source of these receptors is a person aged 35 to 85 with oral cavity squamous cell carcinoma. Both conserved end residues are part of each CDR3. A D gene is named only where the DNA matches it firmly. Rows give clone size only sometimes, using once, few, many, or a class for an expanded clone.

-	TRBV19	-	TRBJ2-3	CASSPLARFGGSDTQYF	TGTGCCAGTAGTCCTCTCGCGCGCTTCGGAGGGTCAGATACGCAGTATTTT
-	TRBV7-2	-	TRBJ2-7	CASSKNRPYEQYF	TGTGCCAGCAGCAAGAACAGGCCCTACGAGCAGTACTTC
-	TRBV30	-	TRBJ1-3	CAWSVGGNGNTIYF	TGTGCCTGGAGTGTTGGAGGTAATGGAAACACCATATATTTT
TRBD2	TRBV5-1	-	TRBJ2-6	CASSLAGTTVSGANVLTF	TGCGCCAGCAGCTTGGCCGGGACTACCGTCTCTGGGGCCAACGTCCTGACTTTC
TRBD1	TRBV18	-	TRBJ2-7	CASSMDRGGYYEQYF	TGTGCCAGCTCAATGGACAGGGGTGGGTACTACGAGCAGTACTTC
-	TRBV2	once	TRBJ2-1	CASSEEGSLSGSYNEQFF	TGTGCCAGCAGTGAAGAAGGGAGTCTCAGCGGGTCCTACAATGAGCAGTTCTTC
-	TRBV15	medium-sized	TRBJ2-7	CATSRGHTTYEQYF	TGTGCCACCAGCAGAGGGCACACTACCTACGAGCAGTACTTC
-	TRBV15	-	TRBJ2-3	CATSRDAGTLGTDTQYF	TGTGCCACCAGCAGAGATGCGGGAACGCTGGGAACAGATACGCAGTATTTT
-	TRBV6-5	-	TRBJ1-2	CASRYRDGYTF	TGTGCCAGCAGATACAGAGACGGCTACACCTTC
TRBD2	TRBV28	once	TRBJ2-5	CASSLPGLAGIRGIGETQYF	TGTGCCAGCAGTCTTCCCGGACTAGCGGGAATAAGGGGAATTGGAGAGACCCAGTACTTC
-	TRBV11-2	-	TRBJ2-1	CASSLEGSYLYNEQFF	TGTGCCAGCAGCTTAGAGGGAAGCTATCTTTACAATGAGCAGTTCTTC
-	TRBV9	-	TRBJ2-2	CASSGTVLNTGELFF	TGTGCCAGCAGCGGGACAGTGTTGAACACCGGGGAGCTGTTTTTT